This is a list of T cell receptor beta chains from one sample in a study of blood T cells in healthy people across ages. TCRdb called the 5' RACE reads again in MiXCR, with one record for every CDR3 protein. The table includes about a million distinct CDR3 sequences, roughly 51% detected once. Sequencing was done on a sample of blood. Every receptor here comes from an older woman in good health. Each CDR3 is given with its conserved first and last residue.

v_gene	j_gene	len	CDR3aa
TRBV4-2	TRBJ2-3	16	CVSSHAVRRATDTQYF
TRBV4-1	TRBJ1-1	15	CASSQGSGARTEAFF
TRBV4-2	TRBJ2-5	17	CASSQESGAGGPETQYF
TRBV7-9	TRBJ1-2	16	CASSGAGGPPNYGYTF
TRBV15	TRBJ1-1	12	CATSSYGGEAFF
TRBV6-2/TRBV6-3	TRBJ2-1	13	CASSYLIGGEQFF
TRBV6-6	.	15	CASSLEGVVFNEQYF
TRBV27	TRBJ1-6	17	CASSQKGSLRNNSPLHF
TRBV27	TRBJ2-1	14	CASRDSDFFNEQFF
TRBV10-3	TRBJ2-3	14	CAIQPGGYTDTQYF
TRBV28	TRBJ2-7	14	CASTLGGSRYEQYF
TRBV4-2	TRBJ2-7	17	CASSQESGTVGSYEQYF
TRBV28	TRBJ2-7	15	CASSPSTSAPLEQYF
TRBV6-5	TRBJ2-3	13	CASNPPWGDTQYF
TRBV29-1	TRBJ2-1	14	CSVEGLDGAMGQFF
TRBV20-1	TRBJ1-2	13	CSAQDRDAYGYTF
TRBV20-1	TRBJ2-3	13	CSARDPRDRTQYF
TRBV28	TRBJ2-1	16	CASRLLAGGSYNEQFF
TRBV29-1	TRBJ2-3	12	CSVERDTDTQYF
TRBV3-1	TRBJ2-7	13	CASSRIAGDAQYF
TRBV20-1	TRBJ1-2	11	CSAPKSFAYTF
TRBV24-1	TRBJ2-2	15	CATTDSGFPTGELFF
TRBV4-1	TRBJ2-7	18	CASSQVLQRERVAYEQYF
TRBV27	TRBJ2-1	17	CASSLFNSGRSNNEQFF
TRBV29-1	TRBJ2-7	13	CSVELAGGYEQYF
TRBV4-1	TRBJ2-3	17	CASSLSIAGGGTDTQYF
TRBV5-1	.	14	CASSFLAGVNEQYF
TRBV28	TRBJ2-3	15	CASSLIGTGEVTQYF
TRBV6-5	TRBJ2-7	13	CASTRGFPYEQYF
TRBV5-4	TRBJ2-1	15	CASSSGTGGYNEQFF